Below, 32 T cell receptor beta chains from the same sample are listed, as sequenced in a study of T cells after yellow fever vaccination. Each CDR3 protein gets one entry after TCRdb re-called the 5' RACE reads with MiXCR. The sample includes roughly 500,000 distinct CDR3 sequences, 15% to 20% seen only once; the top ten take about 13%. The source material was PBMCs, sampled 15 days after the yellow fever booster vaccination. These receptors were collected from a man aged 25-45 years who received the YFV17D yellow fever vaccine.

This clonotype turned up a few times. The V gene is TRBV11-2, the J gene TRBJ2-7; 10 nucleotides agree with TRBD1. V gave up 2 bases and J gave up 4 bases; unmatched junction bases: 2. Germline V gene sequence: CDR1 SGHAT, CDR2 FQNNGV. The CDR3 extends over 14 amino acids. CDR3 in DNA: TGTGCCAGCAGCTTAAGGGACAGGGGTTACGAGCAGTACTTC. It encodes CASSLRDRGYEQYF.

V and J are TRBV5-1 and TRBJ2-2; D unresolved. Trimming removed 0 bases from V and 7 bases from J, with 10 bases in between. The CDR3 runs 14 residues. Per germline, CDR1 SGHRS and CDR2 YFSETQ. Here the CDR3 reads CASSLALHVGELFF. The CDR3 region has the DNA TGCGCCAGCAGCTTGGCCTTGCATGTCGGGGAGCTGTTTTTT.

This chain joins TRBV29-1 and TRBJ2-1; no clear D. This CDR3 is built from 12 residues. Trimming left V 4 bases short and J 3 bases short, with 7 bases between. Germline values: CDR1 SQVTM, CDR2 ANQGSEA. DNA of the CDR3: TGCAGCGTTGGGGTCTACTACAATGAGCAGTTCTTC. Translation gives CSVGVYYNEQFF.

The rearrangement joins TRBV7-9 to TRBJ1-1; D is possibly TRBD1 (5 bases). The germline V gene encodes CDR1 SEHNR and CDR2 FQNEAQ (reference sequence). The CDR3 spans 15 residues. V lost 7 bases and J 6 bases, leaving 21 bases between the germline ends. The DNA for the CDR3 is TGTGCCAGCACCGAGACAGCCGCACCCTCCCCTGAAGCTTTCTTT. It translates to CASTETAAPSPEAFF.

This chain connects TRBV20-1 to TRBJ1-2; possibly TRBD1 for D (5 bases). V shed 5 bases and J shed 5 bases, with 12 bases lying between them. The CDR3 runs 12 residues. Germline CDR1 reads DFQATT; CDR2 reads SNEGSKA (reference sequence). The CDR3 DNA reads as TGCAGTGCTTACAGACAGAATTATGGCTACACCTTC. This gives the protein CSAYRQNYGYTF.

In this sample, this clonotype turned up a few times. V usage is TRBV28 and J usage is TRBJ2-1; D is perhaps TRBD2 (5 bases). The CDR3 contains 14 residues. Deletions cut 2 bases from V and 7 bases from J, with 12 bases between. From germline, CDR1 is MDHEN and CDR2 SYDVKM. In DNA, the CDR3 is TGTGCCAGCAGTTTAGGTGGGAGCTGGAATGAGCAGTTCTTC. Its translation: CASSLGGSWNEQFF.

There are a few counts of this clonotype. This chain uses TRBV5-1 with TRBJ2-2, with 11 nucleotides matching TRBD1. The CDR3 totals 16 residues. J lost 5 bases, V lost 4 bases, and 7 bases had no gene match. In germline, CDR1 is SGHRS, CDR2 YFSETQ. DNA for the CDR3: TGCGCCAGCAGCAAGCCCGGGACAGGGGGAACCGGGGAGCTGTTTTTT. It specifies CASSKPGTGGTGELFF.

The sample holds a few counts of this clonotype. CDR3 sequence: CASSILTSGRHNEQFF. CDR3 coding DNA: TGTGCCAGCAGCATACTAACTAGCGGGAGGCACAATGAGCAGTTCTTC. J is TRBJ2-1 and V is TRBV7-2, with 12 bases that match TRBD2. Losses at the gene ends were 5 bases for V and 5 bases for J; bases not matched to a gene: 7. Per germline, CDR1 SGHTA and CDR2 FQGNSA. This CDR3 is 16 amino acids long.

This clonotype was counted a few times. The rearrangement uses TRBV7-8 and TRBJ2-2, with D perhaps TRBD1 (6 bases). V lost 5 bases and J lost 4, with 14 bases in between. The CDR3 sequence is 15 residues long. The germline V gene encodes CDR1 SGHVS and CDR2 FQNEAQ. CDR3 region: CASSLQQGGTGELFF. CDR3 sequence (DNA): TGTGCCAGCAGCCTCCAACAGGGTGGCACCGGGGAGCTGTTTTTT.

Comments on this clonotype: One end of the junction varies from germline; a read error may be responsible. V is TRBV7-7 and J is TRBJ2-3, with unresolved D. The CDR3 totals 14 residues. From germline, CDR1 is SSHAT and CDR2 FNYEAQ (reference sequence). The CDR3, as DNA: TGTGCTAGCAGCTTAGATTCGGGTACAGATACGCAGTATTTT. The encoded protein is CASSLDSGTDTQYF.

This chain joins TRBV7-2 and TRBJ1-1; D gene ambiguous. Germline-derived CDR1 and CDR2 are SGHTA and FQGNSA. The CDR3 is 13 residues long. V was pared by 5 bases and J by 1 base, with 8 bases between. CDR3 protein: CASSVGKNTEAFF. DNA for the CDR3: TGTGCCAGCAGCGTTGGGAAGAACACTGAAGCTTTCTTT.

The chain employs TRBV20-1 and TRBJ2-7, with TRBD2 identical over 7 bases. Germline V lookup: CDR1 DFQATT, CDR2 SNEGSKA (reference sequence). Trimming removed 6 bases from V and 5 bases from J; junction bases left unmatched: 4. The CDR3 spans 11 residues. This CDR3 reads CSAGGIHEQYF. DNA for the CDR3: TGCAGTGCCGGGGGGATCCACGAGCAGTACTTC.

This chain joins TRBV29-1 and TRBJ2-1; maybe TRBD1 (7 bases). The CDR3 is made up of 15 amino acids. V lost 6 bases, J lost 2 bases, and 17 bases lay in between. CDR1 and CDR2 from the germline V gene are SQVTM and ANQGSEA. CDR3 sequence (DNA): TGCAGCGTGGCAGGGGGGCGAACTACCTACAATGAGCAGTTCTTC. Amino acid sequence: CSVAGGRTTYNEQFF.

This chain joins TRBV29-1 and TRBJ2-5; no reliable D call. Trimming pared 8 bases from V and 5 bases from J, leaving 21 bases between. The CDR3 covers 14 residues. Germline loops: CDR1 SQVTM, CDR2 ANQGSEA. The CDR3 here is CSTDGPKARETQYF. CDR3 nucleotides: TGCAGCACGGACGGCCCAAAAGCTAGGGAGACCCAGTACTTC.

In this sample, this clonotype turned up a few times. J is TRBJ1-5 and V is TRBV5-1, with D maybe TRBD1 (6 bases). Germline CDR1 reads SGHRS; CDR2 reads YFSETQ. There are 15 residues in the CDR3. V dropped 0 bases and J dropped 3 bases, with 10 bases sitting between them. CDR3 DNA sequence: TGCGCCAGCAGCTTGGCTGGGGGCTACAATCAGCCCCAGCATTTT. The encoded protein is CASSLAGGYNQPQHF.

The sample holds a few counts of this clonotype. The V gene is TRBV12-5, the J gene TRBJ1-1; maybe TRBD1 (5 bases). The V gene lost 1 base and the J gene lost 9 bases, with 12 bases spanning the gap. The CDR3 sequence is 13 residues long. The V gene's germline CDR1 is LGHNT and CDR2 FRNRAP. DNA of the CDR3: TGTGCTAGTGGTTTGGGCGCGGGACTGCAAGCTTTCTTT. Translating gives CASGLGAGLQAFF. The whole variable domain, filled in from reference TRBV12-5 and TRBJ1-1, reads DARVTQTPRHKVTEMGQEVTMRCQPILGHNTVFWYRQTMMQGLELLAYFRNRAPLDDSGMPKDRFSAEMPDATLATLKIQPSEPRDSAVYFCASGLGAGLQAFFGQGTRLTVV.

This clonotype was recorded a few times. V and J are TRBV25-1 and TRBJ2-7; D tentatively fits TRBD1 or TRBD2 (6 bases each). V was cut by 8 bases and J by 2 bases, with 16 bases left in between. There are 14 residues in the CDR3. Germline CDR1 reads MGHDK; CDR2 reads SYGVNS. The CDR3 DNA reads TGTGCCAGCTCCTCGGGGGCTGTTCCCTACGAGCAGTACTTC. This sequence encodes CASSSGAVPYEQYF.

This clonotype was recorded at least ten times. The V call is TRBV6-2 or TRBV6-3, the J call TRBJ2-4; 7 positions match TRBD1. The V gene's germline CDR1 is MNHEY and CDR2 SVGEGT. With V trimmed by 8 bases and J by 15 bases, 10 bases remained unmatched. This CDR3 spans 11 amino acids. CDR3 DNA: TGTGCCAGCCGGGATACCGGGACAGCGTACTTC. Translated: CASRDTGTAYF.

This clonotype has only a few counts. The J gene is TRBJ2-7, the V gene TRBV7-2; the D call may be TRBD1 or TRBD2 (5 bases each). This CDR3 spans 13 amino acids. Per the germline V gene, CDR1 is SGHTA and CDR2 is FQGNSA. With 1 base removed from V and 6 bases from J, the gap between germline ends came to 10 bases. CDR3 loop: CASSLEVGVEQYF. CDR3 in DNA: TGTGCCAGCAGCTTAGAGGTGGGGGTCGAGCAGTACTTC.

The chain employs TRBV6-1 and TRBJ2-7; D might be TRBD1 (6 bases). V shed 5 bases and J shed 1 base, with 15 bases lying between them. This CDR3 is 15 amino acids long. Germline-derived CDR1 and CDR2 are MNHNS and SASEGT. In DNA form, the CDR3 reads TGTGCCAGCAGTCCAGGGGCGACAGGTTCCTACGAGCAGTACTTC. As protein: CASSPGATGSYEQYF.

This clonotype was counted only a few times. The chain couples TRBV4-3 to TRBJ1-1; D is ambiguous. The CDR3 is made up of 14 amino acids. Germline V gene data show CDR1 as LGHNA and CDR2 as YSLEER. Trimming removed 0 bases from V and 5 bases from J, with 10 bases in between. CDR3 DNA sequence: TGCGCCAGCAGCCAAGATATGAGGATAACTGAAGCTTTCTTT. This gives the protein CASSQDMRITEAFF.

The chain has TRBV29-1 and TRBJ2-7; D is possibly TRBD1 (5 bases). Trimming removed 4 bases at V and 6 bases at J, with 19 bases between. Germline V gene sequence: CDR1 SQVTM, CDR2 ANQGSEA. The CDR3 spans 14 residues. CDR3 DNA: TGCAGCGTTGTGAGGCAGGGTGATCCCGGCGAGCAGTACTTC. This gives the protein CSVVRQGDPGEQYF.

This clonotype was counted only a few times. V gene TRBV10-3 combines with J gene TRBJ2-5, with a possible D match to TRBD1 (6 bases). This CDR3 is 15 amino acids long. Germline V gene data show CDR1 as ENHRY and CDR2 as SYGVKD. Deletions cut 2 bases from V and 4 bases from J, with 14 bases between. The CDR3 DNA sequence: TGTGCCATCAGTGAGAGTCAGGGGAGTCCAGAGACCCAGTACTTC. This encodes CAISESQGSPETQYF.

This clonotype was observed a handful of times. The chain has TRBV24-1 and TRBJ2-5; 8 nucleotides agree with TRBD1. This CDR3 region has 16 residues. Germline V gene data show CDR1 as KGHDR and CDR2 as SFDVKD. V was pared by 3 bases and J by 3 bases, with 8 bases of the junction left unmatched. The DNA for the CDR3 is TGTGCCACCAGTGATACGGACAGGGTCAGTAAAGAGACCCAGTACTTC. Translating it yields CATSDTDRVSKETQYF.

For the CDR3, the DNA is TGCAGTGCTAGAGATTCGATAGCGAATGAGCAGTTCTTC. Its protein product is CSARDSIANEQFF. V gene TRBV20-1 combines with J gene TRBJ2-1, with D maybe TRBD2 (5 bases). V lost 0 bases, J lost 7 bases, and 10 bases lay in between. CDR1 is DFQATT, CDR2 SNEGSKA, per germline (reference sequence). The CDR3 has 13 amino acids.

The chain combines TRBV12-3 or TRBV12-4 with TRBJ2-4; D remains unclear. Trimming removed 1 base from V and 6 bases from J, with 7 bases in between. CDR3 length: 13 residues. The CDR3 is CASSLVGGNIQYF. In nucleotides, the CDR3 is TGTGCCAGCAGTTTAGTAGGTGGAAACATTCAGTACTTC.

V usage is TRBV4-2 and J usage is TRBJ1-1; D is unclear. CDR3 length: 16 amino acids. V lost 0 bases and J lost 0, with 11 bases in between. Germline CDR1 is LGHNA and CDR2 is YNFKEQ. CDR3 loop: CASSQDGRGMNTEAFF. CDR3 coding DNA: TGTGCCAGCAGCCAAGACGGAAGAGGCATGAACACTGAAGCTTTCTTT.

The chain employs TRBV20-1 and TRBJ2-1; D may match TRBD1 or TRBD2 (5 bases each). Germline loops: CDR1 DFQATT, CDR2 SNEGSKA (reference sequence). CDR3 size: 13 residues. Trimming removed 5 bases from V and 4 bases from J, with 12 bases in between. CDR3 loop: CSARDAPYNEQFF. The CDR3 bases are TGCAGTGCTCGGGACGCCCCTTACAATGAGCAGTTCTTC.

In this sample, this clonotype turned up a few times. The CDR3 spells CASSFDRSYGYTF. The CDR3, as DNA: TGTGCCAGCAGTTTTGACAGAAGCTATGGCTACACCTTC. The chain employs TRBV27 and TRBJ1-2; TRBD1 might be the D (5 bases). Germline lookup yields CDR1 MNHEY and CDR2 SMNVEV (reference sequence). The V end lost 3 bases, the J end lost 4 bases, and 9 bases lay between the germline ends. The length of the CDR3 is 13 residues.

V and J are TRBV5-1 and TRBJ2-5; D gene unclear. From germline, CDR1 is SGHRS and CDR2 YFSETQ. The CDR3 is 11 amino acids. V was cut by 0 bases and J by 7 bases, with 4 bases left in between. CDR3 DNA: TGCGCCAGCAGCTTGGACGCGACCCAGTACTTC. Residues: CASSLDATQYF.

V gene TRBV5-6 combines with J gene TRBJ2-3; the D is unclear. CDR3 length: 16 amino acids. V was clipped by 4 bases and J by 4 bases, with 19 bases between them. Germline V gives CDR1 SGHDT, CDR2 YYEEEE. CDR3 amino acids: CASSPRLGILADTQYF. The CDR3 coding sequence is TGTGCCAGCAGCCCCAGACTGGGGATCCTGGCAGATACGCAGTATTTT.

The V gene is TRBV29-1, the J gene TRBJ1-1; no clear D. The CDR3 loop spans 13 amino acids. Germline lookup yields CDR1 SQVTM and CDR2 ANQGSEA. V shed 5 bases and J shed 0 bases, with 10 bases lying between them. Written as DNA, the CDR3 is TGCAGCGTTCTTAGACCCATGAACACTGAAGCTTTCTTT. This encodes CSVLRPMNTEAFF.